Presented here are 2 T cell receptor beta chains from one specimen sequenced in a study of CD8 T cells in ankylosing spondylitis. Whole-study results and caveats: Characteristic, it appeared, of ankylosing spondylitis blood was a TCR beta motif of fewer than 10 highly homologous variants.

Their antigen targets remain unknown. TCRdb fed the 5' RACE reads into MiXCR, producing one record per CDR3 protein. The profile shows about 540,000 distinct CDR3 sequences, 12% of them singletons. Sequencing used blood, either unsorted or a sorted T cell fraction (not recorded which). The receptors shown here come from a male donor with ankylosing spondylitis.

The chain uses TRBV20-1 and TRBJ2-3; 14 bases align to TRBD2. Looked up from germline, CDR1 is DFQATT and CDR2 is SNEGSKA (reference sequence). The CDR3 loop spans 14 amino acids. The V segment lost 6 bases and the J segment 4 bases; nucleotides outside the gene matches: 3. CDR3 region: CSAGLAGGADTQYF. DNA of the CDR3: TGCAGTGCAGGACTAGCGGGAGGTGCAGATACGCAGTATTTT.

In DNA, the CDR3 is TGCGCCAGCAGCATGACCCCGGGGTCCACAGATACGCAGTATTTT. It codes for CASSMTPGSTDTQYF. V gene TRBV5-1 combines with J gene TRBJ2-3; perhaps TRBD2 as D (5 bases). The length of the CDR3 is 15 residues. The germline V gene has CDR1 SGHRS and CDR2 YFSETQ. The germline V and J ends were trimmed by 4 bases and 2 bases, with 14 bases remaining between them.